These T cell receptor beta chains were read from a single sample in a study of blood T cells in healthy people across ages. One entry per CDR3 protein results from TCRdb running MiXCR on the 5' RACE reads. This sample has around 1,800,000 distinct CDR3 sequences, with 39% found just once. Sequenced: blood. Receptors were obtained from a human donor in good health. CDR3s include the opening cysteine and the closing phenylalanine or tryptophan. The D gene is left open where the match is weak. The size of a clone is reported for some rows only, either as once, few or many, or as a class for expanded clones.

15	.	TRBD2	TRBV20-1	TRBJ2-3	CSARTGLGTYLSQYF	TGCAGTGCTAGAACAGGACTAGGTACCTACCTGTCGCAGTATTTT
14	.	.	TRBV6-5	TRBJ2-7	CASNPRTGGDTQYF	TGTGCCAGCAACCCACGGACGGGCGGGGACACCCAGTACTTC
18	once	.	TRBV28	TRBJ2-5	CASSSLPPGTWYQETQYF	TGTGCCAGCAGCTCACTACCTCCCGGGACATGGTACCAAGAGACCCAGTACTTC
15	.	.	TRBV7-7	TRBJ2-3	CASSSNIASTDTQYF	TGTGCTAGCAGCTCTAATATCGCTAGCACAGATACGCAGTATTTT
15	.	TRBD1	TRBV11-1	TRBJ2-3	CASSLYGQGIDTQYF	TGTGCCAGCAGCTTATACGGACAGGGTATAGATACGCAGTATTTT
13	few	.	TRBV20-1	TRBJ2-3	CSAGQTITDTQYF	TGCAGTGCTGGACAGACTATCACAGATACGCAGTATTTT
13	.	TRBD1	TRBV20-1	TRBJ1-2	CSARGTGVHGYTF	TGCAGTGCTAGAGGGACAGGGGTTCATGGCTACACCTTC
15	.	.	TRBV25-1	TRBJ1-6	CASSARHDYNSPLHF	TGTGCCAGCAGTGCCCGACACGACTATAATTCACCCCTCCACTTT
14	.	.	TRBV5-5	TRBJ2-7	CASSLGPREYEQYF	TGTGCCAGCAGCTTGGGTCCGCGAGAGTACGAGCAGTACTTC
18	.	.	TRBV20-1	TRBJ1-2	CSARDPNLTGTGGYGCTF	TGCAGTGCTAGAGACCCGAATCTAACAGGGACGGGAGGCTATGGCTGCACCTTC
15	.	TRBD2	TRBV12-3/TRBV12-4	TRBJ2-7	CASSSRGGNYDEQYF	TGTGCCAGCAGTTCCCGGGGGGGCAACTACGACGAGCAGTACTTC
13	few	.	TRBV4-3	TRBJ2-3	CASSHSGEDTQYF	TGCGCCAGCAGCCACTCGGGGGAGGATACGCAGTATTTT
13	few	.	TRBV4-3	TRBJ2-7	CASSQGEEYEQYF	TGCGCCAGCAGCCAAGGCGAGGAGTACGAGCAGTACTTC
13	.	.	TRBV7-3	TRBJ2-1	CASSLTLLAEQFF	TGTGCCAGCAGCTTAACTCTCCTAGCGGAGCAGTTCTTC
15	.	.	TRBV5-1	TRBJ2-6	CTSSSMESGANVLTF	TGCACCAGCAGCTCGATGGAGTCCGGGGCCAACGTCCTGACTTTC
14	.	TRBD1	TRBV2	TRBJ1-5	CASSGGTGYRPQHF	TGTGCCAGCAGTGGCGGGACAGGGTATAGGCCCCAGCATTTT
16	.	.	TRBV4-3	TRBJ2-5	CASSQEVRQYQETQYF	TGCGCCAGCAGCCAAGAGGTGCGGCAATACCAAGAGACCCAGTACTTC
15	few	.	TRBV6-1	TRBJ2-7	CASNKEVSPTYEQYF	TGTGCCAGCAATAAAGAGGTTAGTCCTACCTACGAGCAGTACTTC
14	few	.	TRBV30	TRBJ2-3	CACSQAEGTDTQYF	TGTGCCTGCTCACAGGCGGAGGGTACAGATACGCAGTATTTT
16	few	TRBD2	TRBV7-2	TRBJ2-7	CASSPGPSGGENEQYF	TGTGCCAGCAGCCCGGGTCCTAGCGGGGGGGAGAACGAGCAGTACTTC
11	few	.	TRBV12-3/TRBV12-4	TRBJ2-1	CASGARTEQFF	TGTGCCTCTGGCGCGCGGACTGAGCAGTTCTTC
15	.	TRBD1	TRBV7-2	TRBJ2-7	CASSTRTGGEYEQYF	TGTGCCAGCAGCACCAGGACAGGGGGCGAATACGAGCAGTACTTC
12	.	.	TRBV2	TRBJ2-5	CASGKAVETQYF	TGTGCCAGCGGAAAAGCCGTGGAGACCCAGTACTTC
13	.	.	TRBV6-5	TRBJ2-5	CASRIRGQETQYF	TGTGCCAGCAGGATCAGGGGCCAAGAGACCCAGTACTTC
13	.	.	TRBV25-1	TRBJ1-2	CASSRESDYGYTF	TGTGCCAGCAGTAGGGAATCGGACTATGGCTACACCTTC
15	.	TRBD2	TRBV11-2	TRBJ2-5	CASGLVTSGQETQYF	TGTGCCAGCGGCTTAGTAACTAGCGGGCAAGAGACCCAGTACTTC
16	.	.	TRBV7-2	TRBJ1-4	CASSPSFFIGNEKLFF	TGTGCCAGCAGCCCTAGTTTTTTTATAGGGAATGAAAAACTGTTTTTT
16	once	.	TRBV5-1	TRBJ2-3	CASSLEGTGPTDTQYF	TGCGCCAGCAGCTTGGAGGGAACGGGTCCCACAGATACGCAGTATTTT
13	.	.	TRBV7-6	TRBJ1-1	CASSLEDHTEAFF	TGTGCCAGCAGCTTAGAAGATCACACTGAAGCTTTCTTT
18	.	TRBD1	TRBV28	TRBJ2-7	CASTLGQGANRFSYEQYF	TGTGCCAGCACCTTGGGACAGGGGGCAAACCGATTCTCCTACGAGCAGTACTTC
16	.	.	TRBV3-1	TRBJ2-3	CASSQDRDPSTDTQYF	TGTGCCAGCAGCCAAGATCGAGACCCTAGCACAGATACGCAGTATTTT
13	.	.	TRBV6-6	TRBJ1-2	CASSYSGSNGYTF	TGTGCCAGCAGTTACTCCGGGAGTAATGGCTACACCTTC
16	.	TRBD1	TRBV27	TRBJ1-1	CASSYGTGERDTEAFF	TGTGCCAGCAGTTACGGGACAGGGGAGCGGGACACTGAAGCTTTCTTT
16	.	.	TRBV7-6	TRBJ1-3	CASSRTQGHSGNTIYF	TGTGCCAGCAGCCGCACTCAGGGTCACTCTGGAAACACCATATATTTT
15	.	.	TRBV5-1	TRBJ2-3	CASSLFQGEADTQYF	TGCGCCAGCAGCTTGTTCCAGGGGGAGGCAGATACGCAGTATTTT
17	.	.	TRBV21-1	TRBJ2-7	CASSKHLNFPVGYEQYF	TGTGCCAGCAGCAAACATCTAAACTTTCCGGTGGGGTACGAGCAGTACTTC
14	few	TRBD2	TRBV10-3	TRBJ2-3	CASDARAGADTQYF	TGTGCCAGTGACGCGAGGGCGGGGGCAGATACGCAGTATTTT
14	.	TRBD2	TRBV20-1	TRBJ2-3	CSAGRGPGGDTQYF	TGCAGTGCGGGGCGTGGGCCGGGAGGGGATACGCAGTATTTT
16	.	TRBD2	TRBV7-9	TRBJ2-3	CASSLDAAGGPDTQYF	TGTGCCAGCAGCTTAGATGCCGCGGGGGGTCCAGATACGCAGTATTTT
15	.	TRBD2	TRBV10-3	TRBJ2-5	CATAPLTSGGETQYF	TGTGCCACGGCTCCATTAACTAGCGGTGGAGAGACCCAGTACTTC
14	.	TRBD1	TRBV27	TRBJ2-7	CASSPMTGGYEQYF	TGTGCCAGCAGTCCTATGACAGGGGGCTACGAGCAGTACTTC
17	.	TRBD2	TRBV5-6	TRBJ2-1	CASSLAGRSGDYNEQFF	TGTGCCAGCAGCTTGGCGGGGAGGAGCGGGGACTACAATGAGCAGTTCTTC
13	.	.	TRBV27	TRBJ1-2	CASSWGEGDGYTF	TGTGCCAGCAGTTGGGGGGAGGGTGATGGCTACACCTTC